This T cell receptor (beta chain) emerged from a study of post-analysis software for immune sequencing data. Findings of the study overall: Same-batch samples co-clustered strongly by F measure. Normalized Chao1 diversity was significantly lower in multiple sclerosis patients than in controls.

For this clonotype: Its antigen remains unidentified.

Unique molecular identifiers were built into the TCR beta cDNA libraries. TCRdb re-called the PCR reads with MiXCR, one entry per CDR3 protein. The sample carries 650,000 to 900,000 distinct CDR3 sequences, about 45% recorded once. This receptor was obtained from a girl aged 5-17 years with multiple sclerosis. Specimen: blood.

In nucleotides, the CDR3 is TGCGCCAGCAGCTGGGATCCGTTTGGGGCCAACGTCCTGACTTTC. It is translated as CASSWDPFGANVLTF. This chain uses TRBV5-1 with TRBJ2-6, with D uncertain. The CDR3 runs 15 residues. Germline V gene sequence: CDR1 SGHRS, CDR2 YFSETQ. V shed 3 bases and J shed 3 bases, with 10 bases lying between them.